One sample yielded the 29 T cell receptor beta chains listed below, sequenced in a study of blood T cell repertoires in COVID-19. The protocol was immunoSEQ multiplex PCR, while the TCRdb copy is restricted to in-frame clones and leaves out a portion. Seen here are about 59,000 clones, more than 60% observed once, and the top ten hold around 20%. Sequencing was done on a sample of peripheral blood. All receptors derive from a woman between 45 and 60 years old with active or convalescent COVID-19.

The V call is TRBV2, the J call TRBJ1-2; 9 bases are shared with TRBD1. Losses at the gene ends were 9 bases for V and 3 bases for J; bases not matched to a gene: 5. CDR3 length: 13 amino acids. From germline, CDR1 is SNHLY and CDR2 FYNNEI. The CDR3 loop is CASRQGEHYGYTF. Here the CDR3 DNA reads TGTGCCAGTAGACAGGGGGAGCACTATGGCTACACCTTC.

Details on this clone: The sample carries other DNA sequences with the same CDR3. V gene TRBV15 combines with J gene TRBJ2-2; 7 nucleotides match TRBD2. The trim removed 0 bases at V and 1 base at J, leaving 2 bases unmatched. Germline-derived CDR1 and CDR2 are LNHNV and YYDKDF (reference sequence). CDR3 length: 16 residues. CDR3 DNA: TGTGCCACCAGCAGAGATCGGGGGGAGAACACCGGGGAGCTGTTTTTT. Translation: CATSRDRGENTGELFF.

The J gene is TRBJ1-2, the V gene TRBV27; a possible D gene is TRBD1 (6 bases). The CDR3 totals 13 residues. Trimming pared 8 bases from V and 7 bases from J, leaving 17 bases between. Germline assignment: CDR1 MNHEY and CDR2 SMNVEV (reference sequence). The CDR3: CASSIRRGGGYTF. CDR3 bases: TGTGCCAGCTCCATCCGGCGAGGGGGTGGCTACACCTTC.

This rearrangement joins TRBV12-5 to TRBJ1-1, with unresolved D. V was pared by 6 bases and J by 5 bases, with 16 bases between. The CDR3 spans 14 residues. The germline V gene encodes CDR1 LGHNT and CDR2 FRNRAP. Here the CDR3 reads CASGMTPLWTEAFF. CDR3 in DNA: TGTGCTAGTGGGATGACACCCTTATGGACTGAAGCTTTCTTT.

The V and J genes are TRBV7-8 and TRBJ1-4; unclear D gene. This CDR3 spans 14 amino acids. CDR1 SGHVS and CDR2 FQNEAQ come from the germline V gene. The V end was cut by 3 bases, the J end by 5 bases, with 10 bases between. DNA of the CDR3: TGTGCCAGCAGCTTTTCTTCCTTCAATGAAAAACTGTTTTTT. It yields the protein CASSFSSFNEKLFF.

The table lists this clone with many counts. The chain joins TRBV23-1 to TRBJ2-2, with 8 bases that match TRBD2. TRBV23-1 is identified as an open reading frame with a role that is uncertain. Unmatched junction bases numbered 4, after V lost 4 bases and J lost 0 bases. This CDR3 is 16 amino acids long. The CDR3 DNA sequence: TGCGCCAGCAGTCCAGCTAGCGGGTCGAACACCGGGGAGCTGTTTTTT. This translates into CASSPASGSNTGELFF.

V usage is TRBV5-1 and J usage is TRBJ1-6; TRBD1 agrees at 8 bases. Germline-derived CDR1 and CDR2 are SGHRS and YFSETQ. The V and J ends lost 4 bases and 7 bases, in that order; junction bases with no gene match: 7. The length of the CDR3 is 15 residues. This chain's CDR3 is CASSPEDRENSPLHF. The CDR3 DNA is TGCGCCAGCAGCCCGGAGGACAGGGAAAATTCACCCCTCCACTTT.

The gene calls are TRBV4-2 and TRBJ2-1; 7 bases line up with TRBD2. The CDR3 totals 17 residues. V lost 4 bases to trimming and J lost 0 bases; unmatched junction nucleotides: 9. Germline V CDR1 and CDR2: LGHNA, YNFKEQ. The CDR3 DNA is TGTGCCAGCAGCCCGGGGCTAGCGGATAGCTCCTACAATGAGCAGTTCTTC. Translated, it gives CASSPGLADSSYNEQFF.

V usage is TRBV9 and J usage is TRBJ2-7; D is undetermined. CDR3 length: 11 amino acids. V was trimmed by 3 bases and J by 4 bases, leaving 5 bases between them. Germline V lookup: CDR1 SGDLS, CDR2 YYNGEE. The CDR3 bases are TGTGCCAGCAGCGGTATGTACGAGCAGTACTTC. Its protein product is CASSGMYEQYF.

The V call is TRBV15, the J call TRBJ2-7; 9 bases agree with TRBD1. The CDR3 totals 15 residues. Germline V gives CDR1 LNHNV, CDR2 YYDKDF (reference sequence). Germline trimming cut 1 base from V and 7 bases from J; bases unmatched to any gene: 8. The chain's CDR3 is CATSRVRTGETEQYF. The CDR3 DNA follows: TGTGCCACCAGCAGAGTTAGGACAGGGGAGACGGAGCAGTACTTC.

The chain couples TRBV30 to TRBJ1-2; D not certain. The CDR3 covers 14 residues. Trimming removed 2 bases at V and 3 bases at J, with 13 bases between. The germline V gene encodes CDR1 GTSNPN and CDR2 SVGIG (reference sequence). The CDR3 here is CAWSKSGRYYGYTF. For the CDR3, the DNA is TGTGCCTGGAGTAAGAGCGGACGCTACTATGGCTACACCTTC.

This clone was detected ten times or more. V usage is TRBV5-1 and J usage is TRBJ2-7; D uncertain. Germline values: CDR1 SGHRS, CDR2 YFSETQ. Trimming stripped 4 bases from V and 6 bases from J, with 17 bases between. The CDR3 loop spans 14 amino acids. CDR3 region: CASSPGSASPEQYF. CDR3 coding DNA: TGCGCCAGCAGCCCCGGCAGCGCGAGTCCCGAGCAGTACTTC.

The chain employs TRBV28 and TRBJ1-2, with D perhaps matching TRBD1 (6 bases). The CDR3 has 13 residues. Germline V lookup: CDR1 MDHEN, CDR2 SYDVKM. Trimming cost V 7 bases and J 1 base, with 10 bases left between them. The CDR3 reads CASTRGGNYGYTF. The CDR3, as DNA: TGTGCCAGCACCCGAGGGGGTAACTATGGCTACACCTTC.

This clone turned up a few times. Here the CDR3 reads CASSLPGQQGYGYTF. The DNA for the CDR3 is TGTGCCAGCAGTCTCCCGGGACAGCAGGGCTATGGCTACACCTTC. J is TRBJ1-2 and V is TRBV28; 7 bases are a match to TRBD1. The trim removed 5 bases at V and 4 bases at J, leaving 10 bases unmatched. The germline V gene has CDR1 MDHEN and CDR2 SYDVKM. This CDR3 comprises 15 residues.

The chain uses TRBV27 and TRBJ2-7, with 9 positions matching TRBD1. The CDR3 consists of 14 residues. CDR1 and CDR2 (germline): MNHEY, SMNVEV (reference sequence). The ends lost 8 bases at V and 3 bases at J; junction bases unmatched: 8. The DNA for the CDR3 is TGTGCCAGCCGGACCGGGACAGGGAGCTACGAGCAGTACTTC. Translated: CASRTGTGSYEQYF.

V gene TRBV5-1 combines with J gene TRBJ2-3, with D tentatively TRBD2 (6 bases). The CDR3 is made up of 14 amino acids. CDR1 and CDR2 from the germline V gene are SGHRS and YFSETQ. V was trimmed by 0 bases and J by 2 bases, leaving 7 bases between them. CDR3 DNA sequence: TGCGCCAGCAGCTTGGGGGAGGTCACAGATACGCAGTATTTT. It encodes CASSLGEVTDTQYF.

J is TRBJ1-4 and V is TRBV28, with D uncertain. V was clipped by 7 bases and J by 8 bases, with 17 bases between them. CDR3 size: 14 residues. Looked up from germline, CDR1 is MDHEN and CDR2 is SYDVKM. CDR3 region: CASKKIARSEKLFF. In DNA, the CDR3 is TGTGCCAGCAAAAAAATTGCCCGGTCGGAAAAACTGTTTTTT.

The rearrangement joins TRBV7-8 to TRBJ2-2; the D is unclear. The CDR3 is made up of 13 amino acids. Germline CDR1 reads SGHVS; CDR2 reads FQNEAQ. The V end lost 3 bases, the J end lost 3 bases, and 5 bases lay between the germline ends. The CDR3 bases are TGTGCCAGCAGCTTTCGGGACACCGGGGAGCTGTTTTTT. Translating it yields CASSFRDTGELFF.

This clone occurred once. The chain couples TRBV2 to TRBJ2-1; 12 bases line up with TRBD2. The CDR3 loop spans 16 amino acids. The V gene's germline CDR1 is SNHLY and CDR2 FYNNEI. V trimming: 4 bases; J trimming: 8 bases; junction bases outside the gene matches: 9. The CDR3 spells CASSARRLAGVHEQFF. Written as DNA, the CDR3 is TGTGCCAGCAGTGCTCGGAGACTAGCGGGAGTCCATGAGCAGTTCTTC.

The V gene is TRBV4-1, the J gene TRBJ1-1, with D possibly being TRBD1 (5 bases). The germline CDR1 and CDR2 sequences are MGHRA and YSYEKL. V lost 0 bases and J lost 3, with 17 bases in between. This CDR3 spans 17 amino acids. The CDR3 region is CASSQEGVPGRHTEAFF. CDR3 coding DNA: TGCGCCAGCAGCCAAGAAGGCGTCCCAGGGCGGCACACTGAAGCTTTCTTT.

V and J are TRBV10-1 and TRBJ1-1; 10 bases align to TRBD1. The germline V gene encodes CDR1 WNHNN and CDR2 SYGVQD (reference sequence). With V trimmed by 5 bases and J by 6 bases, 9 bases remained unmatched. The CDR3 has 15 amino acids. The CDR3 sequence is CASSRVLGTGAEAFF. CDR3 DNA: TGCGCCAGCAGTCGAGTCTTAGGGACAGGGGCTGAAGCTTTCTTT.

V and J are TRBV2 and TRBJ2-5, with 7 bases matching TRBD1. The germline CDR1 and CDR2 sequences are SNHLY and FYNNEI. The length of the CDR3 is 17 residues. Trimming removed 5 bases from V and 2 bases from J; junction bases left unmatched: 14. The CDR3 DNA follows: TGTGCCAGCAGTCCCCGGCCCACCGGGACAGCTCAAGAGACCCAGTACTTC. Encoded protein: CASSPRPTGTAQETQYF. Filled out from reference TRBV2 and TRBJ2-5, the complete variable domain reads EPEVTQTPSHQVTQMGQEVILRCVPISNHLYFYWYRQILGQKVEFLVSFYNNEISEKSEIFDDQFSVERPDGSNFTLKIRSTKLEDSAMYFCASSPRPTGTAQETQYFGPGTRLLVL.

V and J are TRBV19 and TRBJ2-1; 8 nucleotides align to TRBD2. The CDR3 has 13 amino acids. The V gene end was trimmed by 9 bases and the J gene end by 7 bases; junction bases not matched to a gene: 8. Looked up from germline, CDR1 is LNHDA and CDR2 is SQIVND (reference sequence). CDR3 DNA sequence: TGTGCCAGCGACAGCGGGAGAGGAAATGAGCAGTTCTTC. Translating gives CASDSGRGNEQFF.

The sample holds one count of this clone. The chain combines TRBV27 with TRBJ2-1; TRBD2 aligns across 10 bases. The germline V gene has CDR1 MNHEY and CDR2 SMNVEV (reference sequence). The CDR3 is 18 residues long. V lost 6 bases, J lost 9 bases, and 20 bases stayed unmatched. This CDR3 is CASSTRTGRGLAGAEQFF. CDR3 sequence (DNA): TGTGCCAGCAGCACCCGGACGGGGCGTGGGCTAGCGGGAGCTGAGCAGTTCTTC.

The rearrangement joins TRBV4-1 to TRBJ2-5, with D possibly being TRBD2 (6 bases). Germline V gene lookup returns CDR1 MGHRA and CDR2 YSYEKL. The CDR3 has 14 residues. Trimming removed 5 bases from V and 6 bases from J, with 16 bases in between. The CDR3 nucleotides are TGCGCCAGCAGCAACTCGAGGGGCGGGAAGACCCAGTACTTC. It encodes CASSNSRGGKTQYF.

Only a few counts were recorded for this clone. This specimen includes other DNA sequences encoding the same CDR3. The V and J genes are TRBV27 and TRBJ2-7, with 11 bases aligning to TRBD2. This CDR3 contains 14 residues. Trimming cost V 8 bases and J 1 base; bases outside gene matches: 4. Germline values: CDR1 MNHEY, CDR2 SMNVEV (reference sequence). In DNA, the CDR3 is TGTGCCAGCTCTGGACTAGCGGGTTCCTACGAGCAGTACTTC. Protein sequence: CASSGLAGSYEQYF.

This chain connects TRBV6-6 to TRBJ2-1; TRBD2 matches at 16 bases. The CDR3 is made up of 17 amino acids. J gave up 2 bases and V 5 bases, and 3 bases lay outside the gene matches. Germline V CDR1 and CDR2: MNHNY, SVGAGI (reference sequence). CDR3 protein: CASSRGLAGGTYNEQFF. In DNA, the CDR3 is TGTGCCAGCAGTCGGGGACTAGCGGGAGGGACCTACAATGAGCAGTTCTTC.

This chain links TRBV24-1 with TRBJ2-1; 7 bases match TRBD2. Trimming removed 5 bases from V and 1 base from J; junction bases left unmatched: 7. CDR3 length equals 16 residues. Germline assignment: CDR1 KGHDR and CDR2 SFDVKD. The CDR3 nucleotides are TGTGCCACCAGTGGCCGATCGGGACTATCCTACAATGAGCAGTTCTTC. Residues: CATSGRSGLSYNEQFF.

J is TRBJ2-3 and V is TRBV25-1; the match to TRBD2 covers 9 bases. The CDR3 spans 16 residues. Germline values: CDR1 MGHDK, CDR2 SYGVNS. V was pared by 1 base and J by 2 bases, with 4 bases of the junction left unmatched. DNA of the CDR3: TGTGCCAGCAGTGAATCAGCTAGCGGGACCACAGATACGCAGTATTTT. This codes for CASSESASGTTDTQYF.